This T cell receptor (beta chain) is from a study of identical twins. Whole-study results and caveats: Weaker excess sharing between twins was seen in beta out-of-frame sequences. Fewer insertions marked abundant cord blood beta clonotypes; young adult naive trended weakly, memory not at all.

The V segment lost 1 base and the J segment 0 bases; nucleotides outside the gene matches: 8. This CDR3 is built from 16 residues. Germline V gives CDR1 DFQATT, CDR2 SNEGSKA (reference sequence). Via MiXCR, TCRdb re-called the 5' RACE reads, giving one row per CDR3 protein. Here the sample spans 460,000 or so distinct CDR3 sequences, 14% being singletons. Worth noting for this clonotype: As yet, its antigen is unknown.

This sample also appeared in a second study, on yellow fever vaccine responses in identical twins.

The receptor comes from a woman younger than 30 in good health. The chain links TRBV20-1 to TRBJ2-7, with TRBD1 matching 8 bases. Sequencing was carried out using CD4+ T cells sorted from blood. CDR3 DNA: TGCAGTGCTAGAGGGCCGCGACAGGGGCTCTCCTACGAGCAGTACTTC. Its protein is CSARGPRQGLSYEQYF.